The entry below gives a single TCR beta chain sequence along with its context. Here immunoSEQ multiplex PCR was the method, and the copy in TCRdb shows in-frame clones only, minus some. Here the sample spans 200,000 or so clones, roughly nine tenths being singletons. This entry comes from a study of control samples from healthy donors and cancer patients. CDR1 and CDR2 from the germline V gene are MNHEY and SVGEGT. J gave up 9 bases and V 6 bases, and 9 bases lay outside the gene matches. This CDR3 has 13 amino acids. The receptor was isolated from a man in his thirties or forties in good health. The sample was blood. The chain recombines TRBV6-2 or TRBV6-3 with TRBJ2-3, with TRBD2 identical over 7 bases. The DNA for the CDR3 is TGTGCCAGCAGCCGCGGGGGAATGGAGACGCAGTATTTT. Translating it yields CASSRGGMETQYF.